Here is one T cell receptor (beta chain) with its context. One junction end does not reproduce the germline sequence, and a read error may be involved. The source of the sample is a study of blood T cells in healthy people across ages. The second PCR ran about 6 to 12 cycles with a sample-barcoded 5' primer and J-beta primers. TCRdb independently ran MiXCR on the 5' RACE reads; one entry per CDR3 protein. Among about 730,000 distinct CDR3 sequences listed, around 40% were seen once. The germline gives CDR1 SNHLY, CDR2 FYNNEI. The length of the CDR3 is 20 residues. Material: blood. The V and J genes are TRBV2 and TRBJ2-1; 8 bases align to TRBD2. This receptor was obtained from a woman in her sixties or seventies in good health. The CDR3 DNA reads TGTGCCAGCAGTGACGGGGCCCCGACTAGCGCCGCCCCGTACTACATTGAGCAGTTCTTC. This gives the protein CASSDGAPTSAAPYYIEQFF.